This T cell receptor (beta chain) comes out of a study of cytomegalovirus exposure and HLA in healthy donors. Overall study: Unique TCRs from HLA-typed donors, 80 million to 100 million of them, were held in an early data release.

CDR1 is MDHEN, CDR2 SYDVKM, per germline. The CDR3 is 16 residues long. Unmatched junction bases numbered 11, after V lost 6 bases and J lost 4 bases. In this sample, this clone turned up a few times. The antigen remains unidentified. Whole-study results and caveats: Looking again later, the authors saw that most CMV-associated TCR beta chains seemed HLA-restricted. V- and J-gene trimming of TCR beta was linked (in a later analysis) to a missense DCLRE1C variant. Roughly uniform depth of sequencing across donors was assumed in presence/absence analyses.

The PCR made use of 60 Vbeta and 13 Jbeta primers. Measured with immunoSEQ multiplex PCR; TCRdb has only the in-frame clones, and not every one. The sample holds approximately 160,000 clones, 70% to 80% seen once. This receptor was obtained from a man aged 18 to 29 in good health and CMV-seropositive. The rearrangement uses TRBV28 and TRBJ2-1, with 8 bases identical to TRBD1. The sequencing input was PBMCs. The chain's CDR3 is CASRGTRDRSYNEQFF. CDR3 bases: TGTGCCAGCAGGGGGACACGGGACAGGAGTTACAATGAGCAGTTCTTC. The complete variable domain, with remaining parts taken from reference TRBV28 and TRBJ2-1, reads DVKVTQSSRYLVKRTGEKVFLECVQDMDHENMFWYRQDPGLGLRLIYFSYDVKMKEKGDIPEGYSVSREKKERFSLILESASTNQTSMYLCASRGTRDRSYNEQFFGPGTRLTVL.